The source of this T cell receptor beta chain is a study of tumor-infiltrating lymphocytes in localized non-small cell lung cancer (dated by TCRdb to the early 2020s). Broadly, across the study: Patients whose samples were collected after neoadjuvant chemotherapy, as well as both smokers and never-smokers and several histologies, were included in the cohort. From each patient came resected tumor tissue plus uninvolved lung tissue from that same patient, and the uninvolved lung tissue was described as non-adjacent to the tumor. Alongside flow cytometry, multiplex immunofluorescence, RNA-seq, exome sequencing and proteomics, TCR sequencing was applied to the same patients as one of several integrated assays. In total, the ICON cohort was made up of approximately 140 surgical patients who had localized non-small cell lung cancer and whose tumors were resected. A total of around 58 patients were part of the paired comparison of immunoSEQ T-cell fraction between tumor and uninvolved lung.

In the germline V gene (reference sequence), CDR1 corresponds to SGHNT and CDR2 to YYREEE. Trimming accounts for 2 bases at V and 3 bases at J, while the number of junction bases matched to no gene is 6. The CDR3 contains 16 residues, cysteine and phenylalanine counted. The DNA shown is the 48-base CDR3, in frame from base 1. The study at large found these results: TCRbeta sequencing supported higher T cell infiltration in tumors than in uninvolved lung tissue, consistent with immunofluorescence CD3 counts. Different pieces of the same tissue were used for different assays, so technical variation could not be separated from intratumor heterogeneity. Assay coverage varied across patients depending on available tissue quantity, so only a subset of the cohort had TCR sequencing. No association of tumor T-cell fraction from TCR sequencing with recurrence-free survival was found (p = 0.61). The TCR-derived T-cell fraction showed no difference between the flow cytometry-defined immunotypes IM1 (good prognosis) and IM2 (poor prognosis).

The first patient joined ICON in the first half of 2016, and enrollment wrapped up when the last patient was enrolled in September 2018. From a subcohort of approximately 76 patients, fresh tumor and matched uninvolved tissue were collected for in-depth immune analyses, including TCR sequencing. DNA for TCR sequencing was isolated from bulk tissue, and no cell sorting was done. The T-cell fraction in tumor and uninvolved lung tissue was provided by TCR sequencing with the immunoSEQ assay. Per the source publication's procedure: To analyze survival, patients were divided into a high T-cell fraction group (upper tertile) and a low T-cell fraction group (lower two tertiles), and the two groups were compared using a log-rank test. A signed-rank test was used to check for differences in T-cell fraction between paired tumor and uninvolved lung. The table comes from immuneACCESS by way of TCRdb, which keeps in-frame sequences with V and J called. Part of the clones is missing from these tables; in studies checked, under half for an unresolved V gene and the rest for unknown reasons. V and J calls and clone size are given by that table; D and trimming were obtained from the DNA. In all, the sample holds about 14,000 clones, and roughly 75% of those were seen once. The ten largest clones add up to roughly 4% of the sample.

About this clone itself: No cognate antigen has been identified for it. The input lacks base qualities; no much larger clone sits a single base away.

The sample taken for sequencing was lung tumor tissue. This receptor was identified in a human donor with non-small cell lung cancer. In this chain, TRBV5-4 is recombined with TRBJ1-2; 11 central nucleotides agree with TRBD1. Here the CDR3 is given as CASSFPGTGGDYGYTF. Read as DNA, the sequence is TGTGCCAGCAGCTTTCCCGGGACAGGGGGTGACTATGGCTACACCTTC.